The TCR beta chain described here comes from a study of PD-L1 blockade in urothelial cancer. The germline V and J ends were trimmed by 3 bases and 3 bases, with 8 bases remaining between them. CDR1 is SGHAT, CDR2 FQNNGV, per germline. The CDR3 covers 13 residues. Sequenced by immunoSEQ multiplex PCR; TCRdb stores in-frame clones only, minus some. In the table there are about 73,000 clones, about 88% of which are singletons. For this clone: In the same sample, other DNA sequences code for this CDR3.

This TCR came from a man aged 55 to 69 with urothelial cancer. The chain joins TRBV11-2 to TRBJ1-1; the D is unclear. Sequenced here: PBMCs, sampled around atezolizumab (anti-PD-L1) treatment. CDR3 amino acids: CASSFNRDTEAFF. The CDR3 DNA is TGTGCCAGCAGCTTCAATCGGGACACTGAAGCTTTCTTT.